This T cell receptor (beta chain) was observed in a study of T cell responses to AZD1222 COVID-19 vaccine. The assay was immunoSEQ multiplex PCR, and TCRdb's table has in-frame clones only and misses some. The data contain 200,000 or so clones, 90% to 95% of them singletons. The V end was cut by 0 bases, the J end by 3 bases, with 15 bases between. Germline CDR1 and CDR2: MNHNS and SASEGT. The CDR3 is 16 amino acids. This receptor was identified in an adult in good health. Material: peripheral blood, obtained on day 0 of AZD1222 vaccination. V usage is TRBV6-1 and J usage is TRBJ2-7, with D perhaps being TRBD1 or TRBD2 (5 bases each). The CDR3 loop reads CASSEAWDLQVYEQYF. In DNA, the CDR3 is TGTGCCAGCAGTGAAGCGTGGGACCTCCAAGTCTACGAGCAGTACTTC.